The clone carrying this T cell receptor (beta chain) was seen repeatedly, ten times or more. Antigen: not known. The data derive from a study of neurological immune-mediated disorders. Per the germline V gene, CDR1 is ENHRY and CDR2 is SYGVKD. The CDR3 sequence is 15 residues long. J lost 2 bases, V lost 3 bases, and 2 bases had no gene match. Each TCR transcript was tagged with a 10-nucleotide random UMI during 5'RACE. TCRdb re-analysed the 5' RACE reads in MiXCR, keeping a single row per CDR3 protein. The sample carries about 65,000 distinct CDR3 sequences, approximately 3.7% recorded once. Unsorted libraries were prepared from 2 million PBMCs held at -80 C. Study conclusions and caveats: The study phylogenetically grouped the repertoires of 18 of 34 multiple sclerosis patients into one related-CDR3 cluster, a possible signature. The most TCR clonal expansion was seen in HTLV-1-associated myelopathy, and the least was seen in multiple sclerosis, which fell below healthy controls.

Input material: PBMCs. This TCR was recovered from a man in his fifties or sixties with multiple sclerosis. The rearrangement links TRBV10-3 to TRBJ2-5, with 11 bases fitting TRBD1. CDR3 DNA sequence: TGTGCCATCAGTGAACGGGACAGGGGGCAAGAGACCCAGTACTTC. Translating it yields CAISERDRGQETQYF.